Each of the 22 T cell receptor beta chains below was sequenced from the same sample in a study of blood T cell repertoires in COVID-19. Some clones are missing from TCRdb's copy, which holds only in-frame ones; the method was immunoSEQ multiplex PCR. Of tens of thousands of clones listed, 70% to 75% were seen once; the top ten hold around 20%. The sequencing input was peripheral blood. These receptors were obtained from a woman aged 50 to 60 with active or convalescent COVID-19.

This chain links TRBV25-1 with TRBJ2-7; TRBD1 agrees at 7 bases. Germline lookup yields CDR1 MGHDK and CDR2 SYGVNS. The V and J ends lost 5 bases and 2 bases, in that order; junction bases with no gene match: 18. The CDR3 sequence is 18 residues long. CDR3 in amino acids: CASSLHPTPGQWTYEQYF. CDR3 nucleotides: TGTGCCAGCAGTCTCCACCCTACCCCGGGACAGTGGACCTACGAGCAGTACTTC.

CDR3 nucleotide sequence: TGTGCCAGCAGTTACGTGGCAGGGAATGAGCAGTTCTTC. Translating gives CASSYVAGNEQFF. The chain uses TRBV6-2 or TRBV6-3 and TRBJ2-1, with D possibly being TRBD1 (5 bases). CDR1 is MNHEY and CDR2 is SVGEGT in the germline V gene. CDR3 length equals 13 residues. Trimming took off 2 bases at V and 7 bases at J, with 9 bases between the two ends.

The CDR3 region has the DNA TGTGCCAGCAGCGGGACTAGCTCATCAGGGGGTGGGGAGCTGTTTTTT. It encodes CASSGTSSSGGGELFF. J is TRBJ2-2 and V is TRBV11-2, with 9 bases identical to TRBD2. The trim removed 5 bases at V and 8 bases at J, leaving 12 bases unmatched. The CDR3 loop spans 16 amino acids. CDR1 and CDR2 (germline): SGHAT, FQNNGV.

The CDR3 sequence is CASSYGTGDQETQYF. CDR3 DNA sequence: TGTGCCAGCAGTTACGGGACAGGGGACCAAGAGACCCAGTACTTC. The chain is built from TRBV6-2 or TRBV6-3 and TRBJ2-5; TRBD1 agrees at 10 bases. Germline V gene lookup returns CDR1 MNHEY and CDR2 SVGEGT. The CDR3 extends over 15 amino acids. V shed 2 bases and J 0 bases; nucleotides not matched to a gene: 0.

The V call is TRBV5-1, the J call TRBJ1-1; 7 bases are shared with TRBD1. V was pared by 3 bases and J by 0 bases, with 5 bases of the junction left unmatched. CDR1 SGHRS and CDR2 YFSETQ come from the germline V gene. The CDR3 contains 15 residues. The CDR3 spells CASSWGDRVNTEAFF. CDR3 nucleotides: TGCGCCAGCAGCTGGGGAGACAGGGTGAACACTGAAGCTTTCTTT.

The V call is TRBV19, the J call TRBJ1-4; TRBD1 matches at 7 bases. The CDR3 has 14 amino acids. With 8 bases clipped from V and 4 bases from J, the junction kept 7 bases outside the gene matches. Germline V gives CDR1 LNHDA, CDR2 SQIVND (reference sequence). The DNA for the CDR3 is TGTGCCAGTCAGACCGGGACAGTTAATGAAAAACTGTTTTTT. Protein product: CASQTGTVNEKLFF.

V is TRBV30 and J is TRBJ1-1; D is possibly TRBD1 (5 bases). This CDR3 comprises 14 residues. From germline, CDR1 is GTSNPN and CDR2 SVGIG (reference sequence). Trimming shortened V by 0 bases and J by 8 bases, and 16 bases separated the two germline ends. In DNA, the CDR3 is TGTGCCTGGAGTGTAGGGACTTGGACTACGGAAGCTTTCTTT. Its translation is CAWSVGTWTTEAFF.

The CDR3 loop reads CASSLVGSGYEQYF. CDR3 bases: TGTGCCAGCAGCTTGGTTGGCAGCGGGTACGAGCAGTACTTC. The chain has TRBV5-6 and TRBJ2-7; possible D gene TRBD2, 6 bases. With 0 bases removed from V and 4 bases from J, the gap between germline ends came to 11 bases. CDR3 length equals 14 residues. Germline CDR1 and CDR2: SGHDT and YYEEEE.

This clone was counted many times. Other DNA sequences in this specimen translate into the identical CDR3. This sequence joins TRBV29-1 and TRBJ2-7, with 7 bases identical to TRBD1. V lost 4 bases and J lost 3; bases outside the gene matches: 6. The length of the CDR3 is 13 residues. Germline CDR1 reads SQVTM; CDR2 reads ANQGSEA. The CDR3 nucleotides are TGCAGCGTTGCTGGCCAGGGGGACTACGAGCAGTACTTC. This sequence encodes CSVAGQGDYEQYF.

This chain uses TRBV28 with TRBJ1-6; TRBD1 matches at 7 bases. The CDR3 runs to 15 residues. J gave up 3 bases and V 2 bases, and 1 base lay outside the gene matches. Germline CDR1 is MDHEN and CDR2 is SYDVKM. The CDR3 sequence: CASSLRTGYNSPLHF. CDR3 in DNA: TGTGCCAGCAGTTTACGGACAGGCTATAATTCACCCCTCCACTTT.

The chain has TRBV5-1 and TRBJ1-4; D unresolved. This CDR3 has 14 residues. V lost 1 base and J 5 bases, leaving 9 bases between the germline ends. In germline, CDR1 is SGHRS, CDR2 YFSETQ. CDR3 loop: CASSLTDPNEKLFF. The CDR3 bases are TGCGCCAGCAGCTTGACAGATCCGAATGAAAAACTGTTTTTT.

The chain is built from TRBV7-6 and TRBJ2-1, with 8 bases aligning to TRBD1. There are 15 residues in the CDR3. CDR1 and CDR2 (germline): SGHVS, FNYEAQ. V lost 1 base and J lost 3; bases outside the gene matches: 2. The CDR3 loop is CASSLGQGNYNEQFF. The DNA of the CDR3 is TGTGCCAGCAGCTTAGGACAGGGGAACTACAATGAGCAGTTCTTC.

The V gene is TRBV27, the J gene TRBJ2-2, with a tentative D call TRBD1 (5 bases). Per germline, CDR1 MNHEY and CDR2 SMNVEV (reference sequence). Trimming cost V 5 bases and J 1 base, with 8 bases left between them. The CDR3 is made up of 14 amino acids. CDR3 in DNA: TGTGCCAGCAGTCAAACAGGGAACACCGGGGAGCTGTTTTTT. This gives the protein CASSQTGNTGELFF.

The chain's CDR3 is CASSLSTGGVYGYTF. Written as DNA, the CDR3 is TGCGCCAGCAGCTTGTCCACAGGGGGCGTCTATGGCTACACCTTC. The chain carries TRBV5-1 and TRBJ1-2; 9 bases align to TRBD1. V shed 1 base, J shed 4 bases, and the junction held 5 bases outside the gene matches. Germline CDR1 is SGHRS and CDR2 is YFSETQ. This CDR3 comprises 15 residues.

This clone has a handful of counts. This chain uses TRBV20-1 with TRBJ1-1; D is possibly TRBD1 (5 bases). V lost 4 bases and J lost 8, with 11 bases in between. Germline assignment: CDR1 DFQATT and CDR2 SNEGSKA (reference sequence). This CDR3 comprises 11 residues. The CDR3 sequence: CSATLGLEAFF. The CDR3 DNA is TGCAGTGCTACCTTGGGGCTGGAAGCTTTCTTT.

This chain connects TRBV7-2 to TRBJ2-5, with TRBD1 identical over 8 bases. CDR1 is SGHTA, CDR2 FQGNSA, per germline. Germline trimming cut 5 bases from V and 4 bases from J; bases unmatched to any gene: 9. The CDR3 runs to 15 residues. The CDR3 bases are TGTGCCAGCAGCACCCAGGGGGCGAGAATAGAGACCCAGTACTTC. Protein sequence: CASSTQGARIETQYF.

This chain connects TRBV19 to TRBJ2-2; 8 bases map to TRBD1. The length of the CDR3 is 15 residues. The germline CDR1 and CDR2 sequences are LNHDA and SQIVND (reference sequence). Germline trimming cut 3 bases from V and 6 bases from J; bases unmatched to any gene: 6. CDR3 in amino acids: CASSIGRGLSGELFF. Written as DNA, the CDR3 is TGTGCCAGTAGTATCGGCAGGGGGCTTTCCGGGGAGCTGTTTTTT. The whole variable domain, filled in from reference TRBV19 and TRBJ2-2, reads DGGITQSPKYLFRKEGQNVTLSCEQNLNHDAMYWYRQDPGQGLRLIYYSQIVNDFQKGDIAEGYSVSREKKESFPLTVTSAQKNPTAFYLCASSIGRGLSGELFFGEGSRLTVL.

The CDR3 spells CASSPLAVQETQYF. CDR3 DNA: TGTGCCAGCTCACCTCTAGCGGTCCAAGAGACCCAGTACTTC. V usage is TRBV18 and J usage is TRBJ2-5, with 7 bases that match TRBD2. Trimming took 3 bases from V and 1 from J; bases not matched to a gene: 2. The CDR3 is 14 residues long. Germline V lookup: CDR1 KGHSH, CDR2 LQKENI.

V gene TRBV6-5 combines with J gene TRBJ1-6, with 7 bases lining up with TRBD1. The CDR3 is 13 amino acids. Germline V lookup: CDR1 MNHEY, CDR2 SVGAGI. V lost 6 bases, J lost 11 bases, and 7 bases stayed unmatched. The CDR3 DNA sequence: TGTGCCAGCAGCTCAGGGGGAAGGGCACCCCTCCACTTT. It translates to CASSSGGRAPLHF.

V is TRBV24-1 and J is TRBJ2-2; 11 positions agree with TRBD2. The CDR3 is made up of 16 amino acids. After removal of 5 bases from V and 4 bases from J, the junction contained 5 bases not matched to a gene. Germline loops: CDR1 KGHDR, CDR2 SFDVKD. CDR3 sequence (DNA): TGTGCCACCAGTGGTGTAGCGGGAGGGTCCACCGGGGAGCTGTTTTTT. Its translation is CATSGVAGGSTGELFF.

This chain connects TRBV30 to TRBJ2-1, with 11 bases lining up with TRBD2. CDR3 length: 15 amino acids. Unmatched junction bases numbered 8, after V lost 2 bases and J lost 8 bases. Germline CDR1 reads GTSNPN; CDR2 reads SVGIG (reference sequence). The CDR3 region is CAWSPIAGGHDEQFF. The CDR3 nucleotides read TGTGCCTGGAGTCCGATAGCGGGAGGGCACGATGAGCAGTTCTTC.

The chain is built from TRBV4-2 and TRBJ2-7, with a tentative D call TRBD1 (8 bases). The germline V gene encodes CDR1 LGHNA and CDR2 YNFKEQ. The V and J ends lost 0 bases and 2 bases respectively, with 14 bases between them. The CDR3 loop spans 16 amino acids. The CDR3 nucleotides read TGTGCCAGCAGCCAAGATAAAACAGGGGGGGCCTACGAGCAGTACTTC. Translated: CASSQDKTGGAYEQYF.